The T cell receptor beta chain under discussion was sequenced for a study of blood T cell repertoires in COVID-19 (dated by TCRdb to 2020 to 2021). As for the study more broadly: Collaborator samples came from the United States, Italy and Spain and covered acute and convalescent phases of COVID-19. Samples were obtained from the ongoing ImmuneRACE study (first 160 participants) and from approximately 1,200 subjects provided by 6 global collaborators. Deeply sampled blood TCRbeta repertoires from subjects exposed to, actively infected with, or recovered from COVID-19 were included in the dataset. Nearly every sample came with metadata listing a de-identified subject ID, COVID-19 status, age in years and sex. Where HLA class I and class II types were available, the types were taken from metadata supplied by the sample provider, not from assay-based typing. The prospective study material was composed of cDNA or gDNA derived from T cells, B-cell-depleted T cells, or PBMCs. The repertoires were made available in a free public database intended to serve as a resource for research on the immune response to SARS-CoV-2.

General conclusions and limits of the study: Clinical and demographic metadata were provided uncurated, with the amount varying by source and participant.

Including cysteine and phenylalanine, the CDR3 has 12 amino acids. This entry keeps only the CDR3 DNA: 36 bases, framed from base 1. CDR1 and CDR2, looked up from the germline V gene, are SGHDT and YYEEEE. The trim is 4 bases for V and 6 bases for J, with a gap of 7 bases between the germline ends. On this clone: This receptor's antigen is unknown. Base qualities were left out, and no much larger clone turns up one base away.

TCRbeta CDR3 regions were amplified from genomic DNA using the immunoSEQ Assay, a bias-controlled multiplex PCR. In the paper's pipeline: Within the assay, amplification of reference gene primers was used to estimate how many nucleated cells each sample contained. Sequence reads were collapsed and filtered to measure the absolute abundance of every unique TCRbeta CDR3 rearrangement. Productive Simpson clonality was computed per sample as the square root of Simpson's diversity index over productive rearrangements. TCRdb took this table from immuneACCESS and kept in-frame rearrangements with V and J called. Such tables lack part of the clones; where checked against another copy, unresolved V genes explain under half of the gap, and the rest is unexplained. D and trimming were read from the DNA, whereas the V and J calls and clone size are those reported in that table. Counted in this sample were 200,000 to 300,000 clones; over 80% of them appeared once. The top ten clonotypes cover 2% to 3% of the sample.

In the prospective study, participants were roughly 18 to 90 years old, resided in about two dozen geographic areas of the United States, and were enrolled through a virtual design. Cohort assignment in the prospective study relied on participant-reported clinical history from a screening survey and a study questionnaire. In the prospective study, whole blood, serum and a nasopharyngeal or oropharyngeal swab were collected from each participant by mobile phlebotomists. Over an approximately 2-month period, participants in the prospective study had the option of providing additional blood draws and questionnaires. Prospective study blood samples were shipped either frozen or at room temperature before DNA extraction.

Sequenced sample: PBMCs or T cells enriched from blood (not recorded which). The sequence links TRBV5-6 to TRBJ2-2; a tentative D match to TRBD2 spans 5 bases. The TCR originated in a woman aged 25-40 years with acute COVID-19. At the DNA level, the sequence is TGTGCCAGCAGCCGGGGTGCCGGGGAGCTGTTTTTT. The translation is CASSRGAGELFF.